This TCR beta chain was sequenced for a study of blood T cell repertoires in COVID-19. At the level of the study: The analysed material was cDNA or gDNA that came from T cells, B-cell-depleted T cells, or PBMCs.

The CDR3 runs 14 residues. V was pared by 3 bases and J by 5 bases, with 1 base of the junction left unmatched. Germline V gene sequence: CDR1 LNHDA, CDR2 SQIVND (reference sequence). As for this clone: Other DNA sequences of this sample code for an identical CDR3.

Profiling relied on immunoSEQ multiplex PCR, and the TCRdb table lists in-frame clones only, not all of them. The repertoire holds about 200,000 clones, 88% seen once, with approximately 4.5% in the top ten. This TCR came from a human donor in a cohort sampled during active COVID-19. The chain employs TRBV19 and TRBJ2-2, with TRBD1 matching over 9 bases. Sequenced material: peripheral blood. The CDR3 sequence: CASSIGQGTGELFF. The DNA for the CDR3 is TGTGCCAGTAGTATTGGACAGGGGACCGGGGAGCTGTTTTTT.